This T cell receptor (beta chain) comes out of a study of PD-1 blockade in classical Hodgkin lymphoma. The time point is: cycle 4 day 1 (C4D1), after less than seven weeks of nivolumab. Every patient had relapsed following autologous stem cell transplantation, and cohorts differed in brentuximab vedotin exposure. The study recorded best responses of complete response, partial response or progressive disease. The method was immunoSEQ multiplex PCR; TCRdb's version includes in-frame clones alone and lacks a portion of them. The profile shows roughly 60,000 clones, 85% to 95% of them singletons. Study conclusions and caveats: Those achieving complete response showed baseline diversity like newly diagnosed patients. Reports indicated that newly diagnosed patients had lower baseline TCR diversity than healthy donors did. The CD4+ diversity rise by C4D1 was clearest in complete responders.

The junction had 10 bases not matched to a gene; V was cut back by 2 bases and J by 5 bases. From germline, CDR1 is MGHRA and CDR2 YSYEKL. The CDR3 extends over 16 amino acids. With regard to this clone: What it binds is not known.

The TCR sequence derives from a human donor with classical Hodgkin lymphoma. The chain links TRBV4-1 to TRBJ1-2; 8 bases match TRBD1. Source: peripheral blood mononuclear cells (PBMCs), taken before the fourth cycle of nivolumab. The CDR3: CASSQLGQAIKYGYTF. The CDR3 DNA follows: TGCGCCAGCAGCCAACTGGGACAGGCCATAAAATATGGCTACACCTTC.